Each of the 30 T cell receptor beta chains below was sequenced from the same sample in a study of blood T cell repertoires in COVID-19. Sequenced by immunoSEQ multiplex PCR; TCRdb stores in-frame clones only, minus some. The sample records 93,000 or so clones, more than 80% being singletons. The source material was peripheral blood. The receptors derive from a human donor in a cohort sampled during active COVID-19.

For this clone: The identical CDR3 is also encoded by other nucleotide sequences in the sample. This sequence joins TRBV11-2 and TRBJ1-1, with D hard to call. CDR3 length: 13 residues. Trimming left V 1 base short and J 2 bases short, with 5 bases between. Germline V lookup: CDR1 SGHAT, CDR2 FQNNGV. The CDR3, as DNA: TGTGCCAGCAGCTTAGTCAGAAACACTGAAGCTTTCTTT. Translation: CASSLVRNTEAFF.

V and J are TRBV5-4 and TRBJ2-2; D perhaps matches TRBD2 (7 bases). Per germline, CDR1 SGHNT and CDR2 YYREEE (reference sequence). Trimming removed 4 bases at V and 4 bases at J, with 11 bases between. The CDR3 covers 14 residues. The DNA of the CDR3 is TGTGCCAGCAGCCCGGCGGGGGCCACCGGGGAGCTGTTTTTT. This sequence encodes CASSPAGATGELFF.

The rearrangement links TRBV19 to TRBJ1-2; the D gene is possibly TRBD1 (5 bases). Germline V gene data show CDR1 as LNHDA and CDR2 as SQIVND (reference sequence). This CDR3 spans 15 amino acids. V lost 4 bases and J lost 4, with 16 bases in between. CDR3 DNA sequence: TGTGCCAGTAGTACGGGACTTCGTTCTGTCTATGGCTACACCTTC. Residues: CASSTGLRSVYGYTF.

The chain has TRBV2 and TRBJ2-5, with 10 positions matching TRBD2. CDR1 is SNHLY and CDR2 is FYNNEI in the germline V gene. V was clipped by 6 bases and J by 5 bases; unmatched bases: 9. The CDR3 has 15 residues. The CDR3 region has the DNA TGTGCCAGCAGGCTTAGCGGGGGGCCCCGGGAGACCCAGTACTTC. This codes for CASRLSGGPRETQYF.

This chain joins TRBV20-1 and TRBJ1-2, with D hard to call. This CDR3 is built from 11 residues. V was cut by 5 bases and J by 13 bases, with 17 bases left in between. Germline CDR1 is DFQATT and CDR2 is SNEGSKA (reference sequence). CDR3 amino acids: CSAPPPGFITF. The CDR3 nucleotides are TGCAGTGCTCCCCCTCCGGGGTTTATCACCTTC.

Details on this clone: One end of the junction is discordant with germline, which a read error may explain. CDR3 DNA sequence: TGTGCCCGCAGCCGTCCCGGGACAGGGCAATATGGCTACACCTTC. Protein sequence: CARSRPGTGQYGYTF. The chain uses TRBV28 and TRBJ1-2; 9 positions agree with TRBD1. The CDR3 consists of 15 residues. Germline lookup yields CDR1 MDHEN and CDR2 SYDVKM.

In this sample, this clone turned up a few times. The genes are TRBV7-9 and TRBJ2-7; tentatively, D is TRBD1 (6 bases). The CDR3 totals 15 residues. V was shortened by 1 base and J by 2 bases, with 12 bases between the two germline ends. Germline loops: CDR1 SEHNR, CDR2 FQNEAQ (reference sequence). This CDR3 reads CASSLGDTGPYEQYF. In DNA, the CDR3 is TGTGCCAGCAGCTTAGGGGACACTGGCCCCTACGAGCAGTACTTC. The full variable domain, its missing parts supplied by reference TRBV7-9 and TRBJ2-7, is DTGVSQNPRHKITKRGQNVTFRCDPISEHNRLYWYRQTLGQGPEFLTYFQNEAQLEKSRLLSDRFSAERPKGSFSTLEIQRTEQGDSAMYLCASSLGDTGPYEQYFGPGTRLTVT.

The chain uses TRBV5-6 and TRBJ2-7; TRBD1 matches at 7 bases. Looked up from germline, CDR1 is SGHDT and CDR2 is YYEEEE. The junction had 12 bases not matched to a gene; V was cut back by 4 bases and J by 2 bases. The CDR3 is 16 residues long. CDR3 bases: TGTGCCAGCAGCAGATACAGGGGCCGAACCCCCTACGAGCAGTACTTC. Translating it yields CASSRYRGRTPYEQYF.

The CDR3: CASSWSPGEGEQYF. The CDR3 DNA is TGTGCCAGCAGTTGGTCACCGGGGGAAGGGGAGCAGTACTTC. The chain links TRBV6-5 to TRBJ2-7; possibly TRBD2 for D (6 bases). This CDR3 region has 14 residues. V was shortened by 4 bases and J by 7 bases, with 17 bases between the two germline ends. CDR1 is MNHEY, CDR2 SVGAGI, per germline.

The V call is TRBV5-1, the J call TRBJ2-3; TRBD2 aligns across 10 bases. The CDR3 contains 16 residues. Trimming took 6 bases from V and 3 from J; bases not matched to a gene: 10. Germline-derived CDR1 and CDR2 are SGHRS and YFSETQ. The CDR3: CASKKEAGGLTDTQYF. CDR3 bases: TGCGCCAGCAAGAAGGAAGCGGGGGGGCTAACAGATACGCAGTATTTT.

This chain uses TRBV7-9 with TRBJ2-3, with 11 bases identical to TRBD2. CDR1 is SEHNR and CDR2 is FQNEAQ in the germline V gene (reference sequence). V dropped 3 bases and J dropped 0; count of bases not matched to a gene: 11. The CDR3 is made up of 19 amino acids. Here the CDR3 DNA reads TGTGCCAGCAGCTTTACGAGCGGAGTAGCGGGGGGGAGCACAGATACGCAGTATTTT. This codes for CASSFTSGVAGGSTDTQYF.

This clone was found a few times. The chain combines TRBV20-1 with TRBJ2-3; 8 nucleotides match TRBD2. CDR3 length equals 11 residues. V dropped 5 bases and J dropped 7; count of bases not matched to a gene: 2. CDR1 DFQATT and CDR2 SNEGSKA come from the germline V gene (reference sequence). CDR3: CSAGTSYTQYF. The DNA of the CDR3 is TGCAGTGCTGGGACTAGTTATACGCAGTATTTT.

V and J are TRBV10-1 and TRBJ2-7; 7 bases are shared with TRBD1. Germline V gives CDR1 WNHNN, CDR2 SYGVQD (reference sequence). Losses at the gene ends were 3 bases for V and 8 bases for J; bases not matched to a gene: 7. The CDR3 loop spans 13 amino acids. In DNA, the CDR3 is TGCGCCAGCAGTGACAACCGACAGGGCAAGCAGTACTTC. It codes for CASSDNRQGKQYF.

The chain links TRBV7-3 to TRBJ2-5; 7 bases are a match to TRBD1. V shed 5 bases and J 4 bases; nucleotides not matched to a gene: 7. Per the germline V gene, CDR1 is SGHTA and CDR2 is FQGTGA. The CDR3 contains 14 residues. CDR3 DNA: TGTGCCAGCAGCCCGACAGGGATGGTAGAGACCCAGTACTTC. Its translation: CASSPTGMVETQYF.

The chain couples TRBV19 to TRBJ2-7; D is perhaps TRBD1 (6 bases). This CDR3 is 13 amino acids long. Germline V gene lookup returns CDR1 LNHDA and CDR2 SQIVND (reference sequence). V shed 2 bases and J shed 2 bases, with 7 bases lying between them. CDR3 sequence (DNA): TGTGCCAGTAGTATAAGGACAGCCTACGAGCAGTACTTC. This translates into CASSIRTAYEQYF. Full variable domain (remainder filled in from reference TRBV19 and TRBJ2-7): DGGITQSPKYLFRKEGQNVTLSCEQNLNHDAMYWYRQDPGQGLRLIYYSQIVNDFQKGDIAEGYSVSREKKESFPLTVTSAQKNPTAFYLCASSIRTAYEQYFGPGTRLTVT.

The chain uses TRBV19 and TRBJ2-7; D may be TRBD2 (5 bases). The V and J ends lost 4 bases and 4 bases respectively, with 14 bases between them. The CDR3 spans 14 residues. Germline assignment: CDR1 LNHDA and CDR2 SQIVND (reference sequence). The CDR3 region is CASSTRTREYEQYF. CDR3 bases: TGTGCCAGTAGTACAAGGACTCGAGAATACGAGCAGTACTTC.

The chain has TRBV29-1 and TRBJ2-1; D might be TRBD2 (7 bases). This CDR3 comprises 15 residues. The germline V and J ends were trimmed by 0 bases and 1 base, with 10 bases remaining between them. Per germline, CDR1 SQVTM and CDR2 ANQGSEA. The CDR3 here is CSVEDGGASYNEQFF. CDR3 DNA: TGCAGCGTTGAAGATGGGGGGGCGTCCTACAATGAGCAGTTCTTC.

The rearrangement joins TRBV7-8 to TRBJ2-5; perhaps TRBD1 as D (6 bases). The CDR3 is 14 amino acids. The germline gives CDR1 SGHVS, CDR2 FQNEAQ. V lost 9 bases and J lost 7, with 21 bases in between. The CDR3 loop reads CASQQGGLVGTQYF. In DNA, the CDR3 is TGTGCCAGTCAACAGGGCGGCCTAGTTGGGACCCAGTACTTC.

The rearrangement joins TRBV6-2 or TRBV6-3 to TRBJ1-1; D possibly corresponds to TRBD1 (6 bases). Germline V CDR1 and CDR2: MNHEY, SVGEGT. V lost 2 bases, J lost 6 bases, and 13 bases lay in between. The CDR3 length is 14 residues. DNA of the CDR3: TGTGCCAGCAGTTACGGGGGGGGGCGAGCTGAAGCTTTCTTT. It yields the protein CASSYGGGRAEAFF.

This clone appeared once. CDR3 sequence reads: CASSLLASGSVGEQFF. CDR3 sequence (DNA): TGTGCCAGCAGTTTACTGGCTAGCGGGTCCGTGGGTGAGCAGTTCTTC. The V and J genes are TRBV27 and TRBJ2-1; the match to TRBD2 covers 8 bases. J gave up 9 bases and V 2 bases, and 12 bases lay outside the gene matches. CDR3 length: 16 residues. Germline CDR1 reads MNHEY; CDR2 reads SMNVEV (reference sequence).

The J gene is TRBJ1-6, the V gene TRBV2, with D uncertain. From germline, CDR1 is SNHLY and CDR2 FYNNEI. The ends were cut back, 3 bases at V and 2 bases at J, with 17 bases in the middle. There are 18 residues in the CDR3. The CDR3 loop reads CASSEERSGGTYNSPLHF. CDR3 DNA: TGTGCCAGCAGTGAGGAGAGGAGCGGAGGCACCTATAATTCACCCCTCCACTTT.

V is TRBV10-1 and J is TRBJ2-1, with 15 bases lining up with TRBD2. CDR3 length: 18 residues. Germline trimming cut 2 bases from V and 0 bases from J; bases unmatched to any gene: 2. CDR1 WNHNN and CDR2 SYGVQD come from the germline V gene (reference sequence). CDR3 protein: CASSEGTSGGISYNEQFF. The DNA of the CDR3 is TGCGCCAGCAGTGAGGGGACTAGCGGGGGGATCTCCTACAATGAGCAGTTCTTC.

The chain uses TRBV27 and TRBJ1-1, with 7 bases that match TRBD1. J was trimmed by 1 base and V by 5 bases; bases with no gene match: 4. CDR3 length: 14 amino acids. CDR1 MNHEY and CDR2 SMNVEV come from the germline V gene (reference sequence). The CDR3 nucleotides are TGTGCCAGCAGTCCCCGGGACAGGAACACTGAAGCTTTCTTT. This gives the protein CASSPRDRNTEAFF.

The chain carries TRBV10-1 and TRBJ2-3; perhaps TRBD2 as D (6 bases). Germline CDR1 WNHNN, CDR2 SYGVQD (reference sequence). The CDR3 is 15 amino acids. V was shortened by 4 bases and J by 2 bases, with 13 bases between the two germline ends. DNA of the CDR3: TGCGCCAGCAGTGGGGCTAGCGCAAACACAGATACGCAGTATTTT. Protein product: CASSGASANTDTQYF.

This chain joins TRBV28 and TRBJ2-7; 10 bases are a match to TRBD1. The CDR3 covers 14 residues. Germline V gene sequence: CDR1 MDHEN, CDR2 SYDVKM. V shed 6 bases, J shed 4 bases, and the junction held 6 bases outside the gene matches. This CDR3 reads CASSRDRGLYEQYF. The CDR3 DNA sequence: TGTGCCAGCAGCCGGGACAGGGGACTATACGAGCAGTACTTC.

V and J are TRBV6-2 or TRBV6-3 and TRBJ1-4; the D gene is possibly TRBD1 (5 bases). The ends were cut back, 4 bases at V and 7 bases at J, with 13 bases in the middle. This CDR3 has 14 residues. CDR1 is MNHEY and CDR2 is SVGEGT in the germline V gene. Here the CDR3 DNA reads TGTGCCAGCAGTTCAGGGTCTGTCGGTGAAAAACTGTTTTTT. As protein: CASSSGSVGEKLFF.

The rearrangement uses TRBV7-2 and TRBJ1-5; 8 nucleotides align to TRBD1. The germline CDR1 and CDR2 sequences are SGHTA and FQGNSA. The V and J ends lost 5 bases and 7 bases, in that order; junction bases with no gene match: 4. The CDR3 totals 13 residues. The CDR3 reads CASSRDRKQPQHF. CDR3 DNA sequence: TGTGCCAGCAGCCGGGACAGGAAGCAGCCCCAGCATTTT. The full variable domain, in which reference TRBV7-2 and TRBJ1-5 provide the parts outside the CDR3, is GAGVSQSPSNKVTEKGKDVELRCDPISGHTALYWYRQSLGQGLEFLIYFQGNSAPDKSGLPSDRFSAERTGGSVSTLTIQRTQQEDSAVYLCASSRDRKQPQHFGDGTRLSIL.

The CDR3 nucleotides read TGTGCCAGCAGCTTAGGACAGAATCAGCCCCAGCATTTT. As protein: CASSLGQNQPQHF. The chain combines TRBV7-2 with TRBJ1-5; weak D call: TRBD1 (5 bases). This CDR3 is 13 amino acids long. Germline-derived CDR1 and CDR2 are SGHTA and FQGNSA. Trimming removed 1 base at V and 4 bases at J, with 5 bases between.

The chain links TRBV2 to TRBJ2-1, with TRBD1 as a possible D gene (7 bases). Per germline, CDR1 SNHLY and CDR2 FYNNEI. The CDR3 is 14 residues long. V was trimmed by 7 bases and J by 6 bases, leaving 16 bases between them. This chain's CDR3 is CASNEDRRGNEQFF. Written as DNA, the CDR3 is TGTGCCAGCAACGAGGACAGGAGGGGCAATGAGCAGTTCTTC.

V is TRBV25-1 and J is TRBJ2-3, with 11 bases that match TRBD2. The V gene end was trimmed by 6 bases and the J gene end by 6 bases; junction bases not matched to a gene: 8. The germline CDR1 and CDR2 sequences are MGHDK and SYGVNS. This CDR3 contains 15 residues. The CDR3 protein is CASSLAGGAGDTQYF. As DNA, the CDR3 is TGTGCCAGCAGCTTAGCGGGGGGGGCAGGGGATACGCAGTATTTT.